The entry below gives a single T cell receptor (beta chain) sequence along with its context. TCRdb keeps only in-frame clones here, not all; method: immunoSEQ multiplex PCR. The profile covers 90,000 to 110,000 clones, with about 85% appearing a single time and 5% to 5.5% taken by the ten largest. The data stem from a study of T cell responses to AZD1222 COVID-19 vaccine. The receptor comes from an adult in good health. The sequenced sample was peripheral blood, obtained on day 0 of AZD1222 vaccination.

CDR3 in amino acids: CASSSGQLQNEKLFF. The CDR3 coding sequence is TGTGCCAGCAGCTCCGGACAGCTTCAAAATGAAAAACTGTTTTTT. The chain joins TRBV7-8 to TRBJ1-4; a possible D gene is TRBD1 (6 bases). Germline V lookup: CDR1 SGHVS, CDR2 FQNEAQ. This CDR3 region has 15 residues. V was clipped by 4 bases and J by 5 bases, with 14 bases between them.